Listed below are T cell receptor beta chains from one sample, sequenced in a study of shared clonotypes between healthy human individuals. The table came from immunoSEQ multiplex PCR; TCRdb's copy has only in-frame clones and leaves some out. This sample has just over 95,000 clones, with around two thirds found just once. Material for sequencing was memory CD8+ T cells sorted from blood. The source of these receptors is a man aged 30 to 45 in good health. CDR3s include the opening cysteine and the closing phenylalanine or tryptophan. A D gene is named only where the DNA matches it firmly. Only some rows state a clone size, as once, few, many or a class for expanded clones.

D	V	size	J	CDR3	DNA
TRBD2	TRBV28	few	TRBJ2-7	CASSLDLASGSRYHYEQYF	TGTGCCAGCAGTTTAGACCTGGCTAGCGGGAGTCGGTATCACTACGAGCAGTACTTC
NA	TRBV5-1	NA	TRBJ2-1	CASTPGSHYNEQFF	TGCGCCAGCACCCCCGGGTCCCACTACAATGAGCAGTTCTTC
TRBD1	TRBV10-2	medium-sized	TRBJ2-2	CASRDRDTGELFF	TGCGCCAGCAGGGACAGGGACACCGGGGAGCTGTTTTTT
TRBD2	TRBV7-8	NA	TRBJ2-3	CASQVTSGRGDTQYF	TGTGCCAGCCAGGTGACTAGCGGAAGGGGAGATACGCAGTATTTT
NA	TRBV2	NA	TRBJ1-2	CASSEVGDYTF	TGTGCCAGCAGTGAAGTCGGGGACTACACCTTC
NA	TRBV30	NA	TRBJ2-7	CAWTGEIRGYEQYF	TGTGCCTGGACGGGGGAAATCAGGGGCTACGAGCAGTACTTC
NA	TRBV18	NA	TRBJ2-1	CASSPDGVVYNEQFF	TGTGCCAGCTCACCCGACGGGGTAGTATACAATGAGCAGTTCTTC
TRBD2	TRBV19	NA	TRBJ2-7	CASSGSSGAHEEQYF	TGTGCCAGTAGTGGATCTAGCGGAGCCCACGAGGAGCAGTACTTC
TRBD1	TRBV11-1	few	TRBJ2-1	CASNPERQGRGNEQFF	TGTGCCAGCAACCCGGAGAGACAGGGAAGGGGCAATGAGCAGTTCTTC
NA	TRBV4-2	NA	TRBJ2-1	CASSQETDTYNEQFF	TGTGCCAGCAGCCAAGAAACGGATACCTACAATGAGCAGTTCTTC
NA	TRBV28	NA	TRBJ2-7	CASSLLSGNEQYF	TGTGCCAGCAGTTTATTGTCAGGGAACGAGCAGTACTTC
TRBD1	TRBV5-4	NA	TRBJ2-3	CASSFQGALEDTQYF	TGTGCCAGCAGCTTCCAGGGGGCGCTTGAAGATACGCAGTATTTT
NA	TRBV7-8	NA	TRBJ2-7	CASSLAGLSYEQYF	TGTGCCAGCAGCTTAGCAGGGTTATCCTACGAGCAGTACTTC
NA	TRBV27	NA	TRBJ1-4	CASSLQAGPLVNEKLFF	TGTGCCAGCAGTTTGCAGGCAGGCCCACTCGTTAATGAAAAACTGTTTTTT
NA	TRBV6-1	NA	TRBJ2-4	CASSEPTGSKNIQYF	TGTGCCAGCAGTGAACCCACAGGAAGCAAAAACATTCAGTACTTC
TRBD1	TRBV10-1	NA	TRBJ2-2	CASSPRDRAVTGELFF	TGCGCCAGCAGCCCTCGGGACAGGGCTGTCACCGGGGAGCTGTTTTTT
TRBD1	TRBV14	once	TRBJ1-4	CASSQEGVWDRGLLNEKLFF	TGTGCCAGCAGCCAAGAGGGTGTATGGGACAGGGGCCTTCTCAATGAAAAACTGTTTTTT
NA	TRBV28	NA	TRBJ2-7	CASSPAHEQYF	TGTGCCAGCAGTCCAGCGCACGAGCAGTACTTC
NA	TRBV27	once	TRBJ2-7	CASSFSAAQSSYEQYF	TGTGCCAGCAGTTTCTCCGCCGCGCAGAGCTCCTACGAGCAGTACTTC
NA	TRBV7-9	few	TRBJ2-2	CARGAVENTRRWELFF	TGTGCCCGCGGAGCGGTGGAGAATACTAGACGGTGGGAGCTGTTTTTT